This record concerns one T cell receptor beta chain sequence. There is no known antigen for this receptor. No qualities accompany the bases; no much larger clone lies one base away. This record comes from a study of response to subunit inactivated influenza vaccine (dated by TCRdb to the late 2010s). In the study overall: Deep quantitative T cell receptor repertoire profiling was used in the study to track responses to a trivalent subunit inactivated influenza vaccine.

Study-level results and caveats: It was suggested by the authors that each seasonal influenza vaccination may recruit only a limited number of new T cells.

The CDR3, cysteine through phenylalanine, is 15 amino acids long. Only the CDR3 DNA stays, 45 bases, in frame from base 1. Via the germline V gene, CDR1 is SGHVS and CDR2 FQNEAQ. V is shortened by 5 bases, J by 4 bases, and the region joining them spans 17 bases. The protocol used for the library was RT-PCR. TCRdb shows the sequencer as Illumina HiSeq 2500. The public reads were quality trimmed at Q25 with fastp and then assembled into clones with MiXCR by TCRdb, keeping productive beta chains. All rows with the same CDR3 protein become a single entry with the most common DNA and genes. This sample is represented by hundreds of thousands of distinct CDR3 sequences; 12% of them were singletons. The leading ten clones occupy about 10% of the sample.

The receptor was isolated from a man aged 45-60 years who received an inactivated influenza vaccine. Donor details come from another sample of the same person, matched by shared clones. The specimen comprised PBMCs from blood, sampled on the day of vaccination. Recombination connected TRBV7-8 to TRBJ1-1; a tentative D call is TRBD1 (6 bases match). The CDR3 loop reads CASSLPQGRSTEAFF. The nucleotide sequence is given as TGTGCCAGCAGCCTCCCACAGGGCCGGAGCACTGAAGCTTTCTTT.